This T cell receptor beta chain was identified in a study of shared clonotypes between healthy human individuals (TCRdb year 2020). For the study in its entirety: The cohort included three men and a couple of women between 18 and 49 years of age. Per donor, three plates each were used for CD4 naive and CD4 memory, two for CD8 naive, and one for CD8 memory. The study deeply sequenced blood TCR repertoires of about 5 healthy adults to estimate repertoire size and the extent of clonotype sharing between individuals. To increase sequencing depth and limit assay-specific biases, different laboratories used diverse techniques to prepare libraries and sequence TCR repertoires. Between about 0.85 and 8.9 billion PBMCs per donor were obtained by leukapheresis. Broad study findings and their caveats: Sampling was limited to blood, and TCR repertoires in tissue likely differ from TCR repertoires in blood. Even with the large sequencing depth, rarefaction of the sorted-subset datasets indicated that sequencing was incomplete. Naive subsets generally had larger estimated clonotype richness than memory subsets did. Higher generation probabilities were observed for clonotypes shared by all four sorted-subset donors than for non-shared clonotypes. Because the study included only a small number of donors, the genetic and exposure-history diversity represented was limited. Based on pairwise subsampling, the degree of clonotype sharing among donors was expected to be affected by sequencing depth. When several donors were compared, the shared fraction of clonotypes was around 5% for naive CD4, more than 3% for naive CD8, 2% to 2.5% for memory CD4, and 0.4% for memory CD8.

TCR CDR3 regions were amplified from genomic DNA by multiplex PCR using the deep immunoSEQ assay. Extracted genomic DNA from each cell subset was spread evenly across all wells of several immunoSEQ 96-well plates, with each plate serving as a replicate. For sorted subsets, each replicate PCR was loaded with around 220 ng genomic DNA, equivalent to approximately 33,000 T cell genomes. Purified libraries were measured with a Qubit 3.0 fluorometer, size-checked on a Bioanalyzer 2100, and measured again with the KAPA Library Quantification kit. Every immunoSEQ 96-well plate was sequenced on a dedicated single-read 150-cycle Illumina NextSeq 550 flow cell. In the authors' own workflow: Because the immunoSEQ output held only junctional sequences and lacked quality scores, the filtering could not match the filtering applied to full-length reads. Sequences were annotated with PyIR, a Python wrapper for IgBLAST v1.9, using IMGT germline references to assign V/J genes and CDR3. Reads were removed for weak V/J assignments (E-value above 1e-6), missing CDR3, stop codons, out-of-frame junctions, or ambiguous translated residues. V3J clonotypes were defined as sequences sharing the same inferred V gene, J gene, and CDR3 amino acid sequence. The percentage overlap between two repertoires was calculated by dividing the number of shared unique clonotypes by the size of the smaller repertoire. Repertoire richness was assessed with RTK rarefaction, the Chao1 estimator, and Recon v2.1 estimates of unobserved clonotypes. OLGA was used to compute generation probabilities for all TCRbeta clonotypes that the gDNA method yielded from a few donors. This is the immuneACCESS table as TCRdb keeps it, with only in-frame sequences that have V and J called. A part of the clones is gone; compared with another copy, unresolved V genes explain less than half, and the rest is unexplained. Clonal size and the V and J genes are those of that table, whereas D and trimming came from the DNA. The sample contains about 590,000 clones, around 95% of them found a single time. The ten top clones hold roughly 0.1% of the sample.

CD8 naive samples consisted of CD45RO-negative cells that were positively selected for CCR7, yielding a CD45RA+CCR7+ population without TemRA cells. The donors were healthy, HIV-negative adults who had no recently reported acute infections or vaccinations. Every donor was a Caucasian adult living in Nashville, Tennessee, USA. After blood collection by leukapheresis, PBMCs were isolated using Ficoll-Histopaque density gradient centrifugation and then cryopreserved in the vapor phase of liquid nitrogen. Analytical flow cytometry was used to check the purity and quantity of each magnetically sorted T cell population. Genomic DNA was isolated from each sorted fraction and quantified by UV absorbance on a Nanodrop 2000c. Via the germline V gene (reference sequence), CDR1 is SEHNR and CDR2 FQNEAQ. Trimming removed 3 bases from V and 6 bases from J, leaving 12 bases between the germline ends. Counted from cysteine to phenylalanine, this CDR3 has 13 amino acids. The kept DNA is CDR3 alone, 39 bases in frame from the first base.

A word on this clone: Its recognized antigen is unknown. Base-call qualities are not available, and no considerably larger clone is one nucleotide away.

The clonotype was recovered from a woman under 40 in good health. The sequencing sample was made of naive CD8+ T cells sorted from blood. The cell subset or site label on this specimen signifies: CD45RA+CCR7+. Recombination connected TRBV7-9 to TRBJ2-7, with the D gene uncertain. The CDR3 in this case is CASSLSSRPEQYF. The DNA is TGTGCCAGCAGCTTGTCTAGTCGCCCCGAGCAGTACTTC.